Shown below are 9 T cell receptor beta chains from a single sample sequenced in a study of CD8+ T cells in alopecia areata. Once RNA had been extracted, it was reverse transcribed into cDNA to act as the sequencing template. Measured with immunoSEQ multiplex PCR; TCRdb has only the in-frame clones, and not every one. The sample yields under 85,000 clones, 40% to 50% seen once. This specimen consisted of CD8+ T cells sorted from blood, obtained at week 0. These receptors originate from a human donor with alopecia areata.

The V call is TRBV29-1, the J call TRBJ2-1; 9 bases match TRBD2. The V gene end was trimmed by 1 base and the J gene end by 9 bases; junction bases not matched to a gene: 10. This CDR3 region has 15 residues. The germline V gene encodes CDR1 SQVTM and CDR2 ANQGSEA. The CDR3 sequence is CSVEGAGGPLGEQFF. The CDR3 nucleotides read TGCAGCGTTGAAGGGGCGGGAGGGCCTTTGGGTGAGCAGTTCTTC.

The genes are TRBV7-9 and TRBJ1-5; no clear D. The CDR3 spans 14 residues. V was clipped by 5 bases and J by 1 base, with 9 bases between them. Germline CDR1 is SEHNR and CDR2 is FQNEAQ (reference sequence). CDR3 protein: CASSPGPSNQPQHF. The CDR3 DNA is TGTGCCAGCAGCCCGGGCCCGAGCAATCAGCCCCAGCATTTT.

The chain recombines TRBV30 with TRBJ2-1, with D possibly TRBD2 on 5 matching bases. The CDR3 contains 13 residues. In germline, CDR1 is GTSNPN, CDR2 SVGIG (reference sequence). CDR3 protein: CASGGLSYNEQFF. The CDR3 DNA follows: TGTGCTTCTGGCGGGCTCTCCTACAATGAGCAGTTCTTC.

This chain links TRBV7-9 with TRBJ1-3; no clear D. Per germline, CDR1 SEHNR and CDR2 FQNEAQ (reference sequence). This CDR3 has 14 amino acids. V was cut by 5 bases and J by 4 bases, with 12 bases left in between. The CDR3 DNA reads TGTGCCAGCAGCCCCCGGGAGTCAGGAAACACCATATATTTT. Its translation: CASSPRESGNTIYF.

This clone was detected only a few times. The chain combines TRBV4-1 with TRBJ2-1, with 7 bases aligning to TRBD2. This CDR3 spans 16 amino acids. Germline V CDR1 and CDR2: MGHRA, YSYEKL. V gave up 0 bases and J gave up 7 bases; unmatched junction bases: 9. The CDR3 nucleotides are TGCGCCAGCAGCCAAGAATCCGCGGGAGCTCAAAATGAGCAGTTCTTC. Protein sequence: CASSQESAGAQNEQFF.

V is TRBV11-1 and J is TRBJ2-2; no definite D call. This CDR3 region has 12 residues. Germline CDR1 and CDR2: SGHAT and FQDESV (reference sequence). Trimming stripped 5 bases from V and 9 bases from J, with 10 bases between. CDR3 loop: CASSPDFRELFF. In DNA form, the CDR3 reads TGTGCCAGCAGCCCAGACTTCCGGGAGCTGTTTTTT. The full variable domain, with the rest looked up from reference TRBV11-1 and TRBJ2-2, is EAEVAQSPRYKITEKSQAVAFWCDPISGHATLYWYRQILGQGPELLVQFQDESVVDDSQLPKDRFSAERLKGVDSTLKIQPAELGDSAMYLCASSPDFRELFFGEGSRLTVL.

The sample holds a few counts of this clone. The V gene is TRBV6-5, the J gene TRBJ2-2; the D is unclear. CDR3 length: 15 residues. V gave up 0 bases and J gave up 5 bases, with 10 bases separating them. Germline V gene sequence: CDR1 MNHEY, CDR2 SVGAGI. The CDR3 sequence: CASSYSPSETGELFF. The CDR3, as DNA: TGTGCCAGCAGTTACTCGCCAAGCGAGACCGGGGAGCTGTTTTTT.

J is TRBJ1-5 and V is TRBV30; D is uncertain. In germline, CDR1 is GTSNPN, CDR2 SVGIG (reference sequence). V lost 3 bases to trimming and J lost 6 bases, with 18 bases between them. There are 15 residues in the CDR3. CDR3: CAWSSFREKGQPQHF. CDR3 DNA sequence: TGTGCCTGGAGCTCCTTCCGGGAGAAGGGTCAGCCCCAGCATTTT.

This clone was found a few times. One junction end disagrees with the germline gene, perhaps due to a read error. The chain uses TRBV11-1 and TRBJ2-5, with 7 bases that match TRBD1. The germline CDR1 and CDR2 sequences are SGHAT and FQDESV (reference sequence). This CDR3 region has 12 residues. CDR3 nucleotide sequence: TGTGCCAGCAGCTCCGTTTCCGGGACAGATCACTTC. This sequence encodes CASSSVSGTDHF.